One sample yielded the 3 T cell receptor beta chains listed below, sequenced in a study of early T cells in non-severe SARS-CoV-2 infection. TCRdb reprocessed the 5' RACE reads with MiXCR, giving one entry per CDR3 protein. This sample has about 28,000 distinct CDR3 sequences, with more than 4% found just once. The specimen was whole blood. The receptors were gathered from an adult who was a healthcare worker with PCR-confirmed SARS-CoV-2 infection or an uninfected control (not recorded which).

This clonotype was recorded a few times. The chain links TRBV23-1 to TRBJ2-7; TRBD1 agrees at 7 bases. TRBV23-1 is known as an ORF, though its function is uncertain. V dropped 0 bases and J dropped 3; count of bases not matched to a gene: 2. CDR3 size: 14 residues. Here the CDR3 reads CASSQSRTGYEQYF. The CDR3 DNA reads TGCGCCAGCAGTCAATCTAGGACAGGCTACGAGCAGTACTTC.

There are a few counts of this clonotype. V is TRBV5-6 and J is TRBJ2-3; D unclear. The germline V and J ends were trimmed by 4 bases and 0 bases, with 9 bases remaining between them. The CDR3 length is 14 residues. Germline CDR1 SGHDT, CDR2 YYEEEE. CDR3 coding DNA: TGTGCCAGCAGCGTGGACCTCAGCACAGATACGCAGTATTTT. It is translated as CASSVDLSTDTQYF.

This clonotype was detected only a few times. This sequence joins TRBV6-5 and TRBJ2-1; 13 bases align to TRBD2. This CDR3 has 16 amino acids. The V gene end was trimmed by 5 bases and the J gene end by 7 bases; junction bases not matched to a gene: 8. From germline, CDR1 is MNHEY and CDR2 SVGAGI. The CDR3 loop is CASSRHGLAGVNEQFF. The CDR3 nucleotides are TGTGCCAGCAGTCGGCACGGACTAGCGGGAGTTAATGAGCAGTTCTTC.